This TCR beta chain stems from a study of T-cell reconstitution after alpha-beta-depleted transplantation in children. Trimming took off 5 bases at V and 2 bases at J, with 26 bases between the two ends. The CDR3 contains 18 residues. Germline V gives CDR1 DFQATT, CDR2 SNEGSKA (reference sequence). Preparing the TCRbeta library involved the use of unique molecular identifiers. One entry per CDR3 protein results from TCRdb running MiXCR on the PCR reads. Here the sample spans about 980,000 distinct CDR3 sequences, under 30% being singletons. The clonotype comes from a boy under two years old who had a stem cell transplant for SCID, so the T cells may come from the graft donor. Sample: PBMCs, mostly from graft donor cells, taken 360 days after TCRalphabeta/CD19-depleted stem cell transplant. The chain has TRBV20-1 and TRBJ2-3, with TRBD1 as a possible D gene (5 bases). The DNA for the CDR3 is TGCAGTGCTCGATCCAGGCTTCGAAAGTTGGACATCACAGATACGCAGTATTTT. Protein product: CSARSRLRKLDITDTQYF.